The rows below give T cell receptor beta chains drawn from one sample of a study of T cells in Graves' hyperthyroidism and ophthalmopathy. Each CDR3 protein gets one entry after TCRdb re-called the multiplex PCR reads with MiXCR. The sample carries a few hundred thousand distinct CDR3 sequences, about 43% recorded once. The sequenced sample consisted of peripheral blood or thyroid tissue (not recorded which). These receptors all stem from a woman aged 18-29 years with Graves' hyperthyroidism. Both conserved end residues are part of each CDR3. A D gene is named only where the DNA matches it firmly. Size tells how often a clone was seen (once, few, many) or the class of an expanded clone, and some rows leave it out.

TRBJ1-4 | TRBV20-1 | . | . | TGCAGTGCTAGATTGGGGGCACGGATTAATGAAAAACTGTTTTTT | CSARLGARINEKLFF
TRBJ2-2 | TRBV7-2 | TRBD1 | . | TGTGCCAGCAGCTGGGGACAGCTCGGAAACACCGGGGAGCTGTTTTTT | CASSWGQLGNTGELFF
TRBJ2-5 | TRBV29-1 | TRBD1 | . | TGCAGCGTACTATCGGGACAGGGAGTCTCGTACTTC | CSVLSGQGVSYF
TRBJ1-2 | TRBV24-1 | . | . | TGTGCCACCAGTGATGCGGATTATGGCTACACCTTC | CATSDADYGYTF
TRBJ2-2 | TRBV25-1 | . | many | TGTGCCAGCAGTGAATCAAGAGGGGAGCTGTTTTTT | CASSESRGELFF
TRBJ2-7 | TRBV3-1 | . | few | TGTGCCAGCAGCCGGTTCCAGGACTCTACCTACGAGCAGTACTTC | CASSRFQDSTYEQYF
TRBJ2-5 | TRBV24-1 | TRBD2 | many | TGTGCCACCGGAGGGACTAGCGGGGCGCAAGAGACCCAGTACTTC | CATGGTSGAQETQYF
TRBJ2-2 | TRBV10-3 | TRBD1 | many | TGTGCCATCAGTGGGGGCCCACAGGGGACATACACCGGGGAGCTGTTTTTT | CAISGGPQGTYTGELFF
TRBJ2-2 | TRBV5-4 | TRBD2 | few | TGTGCCAGCAGCTTTGGGCCTAGCGGGAACACCGGGGAGCTGTTTTTT | CASSFGPSGNTGELFF
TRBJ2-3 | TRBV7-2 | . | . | TGTGCCAGCAGCTTAGTAGGTGGGACACTTAGCACAGATACGCAGTATTTT | CASSLVGGTLSTDTQYF
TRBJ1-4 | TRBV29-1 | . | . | TGCAGCGCCAGACCGACAGGCGATAATGAAAAACTGTTTTTT | CSARPTGDNEKLFF
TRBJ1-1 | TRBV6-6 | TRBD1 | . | TGTGCCAGCAGGGACAGGGCCCAGGTGAACACTGAAGCTTTCTTT | CASRDRAQVNTEAFF
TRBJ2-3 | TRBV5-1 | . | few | TGCGCCAGCAGCTTGACCTCCAGAGGGAAGAGCACAGATACGCAGTATTTT | CASSLTSRGKSTDTQYF
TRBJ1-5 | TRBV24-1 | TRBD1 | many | TGTGCCACCAGTGATTCCCTGACAGGGGCCTCAAATCAGCCCCAGCATTTT | CATSDSLTGASNQPQHF
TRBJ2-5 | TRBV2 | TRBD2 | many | TGTGCCAGCAGTGAAGAACTAGCGGGAGAAGAGACCCAGTACTTC | CASSEELAGEETQYF
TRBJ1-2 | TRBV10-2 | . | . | TGCGCCAGCAGTGCCCCGCGTCTTGGGGTAGAGGACTATGGCTACACCTTC | CASSAPRLGVEDYGYTF
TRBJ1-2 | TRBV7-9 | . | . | TGTGCCAGCAGCTCAGATTGGTCGTGGGTTGGCTACACCTTC | CASSSDWSWVGYTF
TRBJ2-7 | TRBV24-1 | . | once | TGTGCCACCAGTTCCACAGATGGACACACCGGGGAGCTGTACTTC | CATSSTDGHTGELYF
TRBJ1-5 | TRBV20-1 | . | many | TGCAGTGCTGGACAGAGCAATCAGCCCCAGCATTTT | CSAGQSNQPQHF
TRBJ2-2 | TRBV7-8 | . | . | TGTGCCAGCAGCGTAGGGGTGTATGAGCAGTTTTTT | CASSVGVYEQFF
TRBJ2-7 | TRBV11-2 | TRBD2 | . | TGTGCCAGCAGCCTTTCCAGCGGGGTGCCCTACGAGCAGTACTTC | CASSLSSGVPYEQYF
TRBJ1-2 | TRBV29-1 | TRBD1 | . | TGCAGCTATACAGGGGGCTACGGCTACACCTTC | CSYTGGYGYTF
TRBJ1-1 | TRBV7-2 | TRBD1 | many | TGTGCCAGCAGCCGCCGGACAGGGATGGTGAACACTGAAGCTTTCTTT | CASSRRTGMVNTEAFF
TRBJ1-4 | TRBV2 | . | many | TGTGCCAGCAGTGAGGCCGGGGAGGCTAATGAAAAACTGTTTTTT | CASSEAGEANEKLFF
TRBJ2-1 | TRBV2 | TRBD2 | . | TGTGCCAGCAGTGAAGCGCTTCGGGCTAGCGGCCTTGGCTACAATGAGCAGTTCTTC | CASSEALRASGLGYNEQFF
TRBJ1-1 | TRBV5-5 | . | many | TGTGCCAGCAGCTTGGAACAGACCTTGCGGGCTGAAGCTTTCTTT | CASSLEQTLRAEAFF
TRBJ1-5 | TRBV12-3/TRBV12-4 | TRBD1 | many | TGTGCCAGCAGTTGGACAGGTCCTAATCAGCCCCAGCATTTT | CASSWTGPNQPQHF
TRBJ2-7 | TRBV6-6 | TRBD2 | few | TGTGCCAGCAGTTACTCAGGACTAGCGGGAGGGGCCTACGAGCAGTACTTC | CASSYSGLAGGAYEQYF
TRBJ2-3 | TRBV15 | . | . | TGTGCCACCAGCAGATCTCTAGCAGCCACAGATACGCAGTATTTT | CATSRSLAATDTQYF
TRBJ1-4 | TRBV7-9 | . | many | TGTGCCAGCAGCTTAGCAGGGATTGGAGAAAAACTGTTTTTT | CASSLAGIGEKLFF
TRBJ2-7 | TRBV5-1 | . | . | TGCGCCAGCAGCTTGGACCCTAGCGACCTTATCCTTTACGAGCAGTACTTC | CASSLDPSDLILYEQYF
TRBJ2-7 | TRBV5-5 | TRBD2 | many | TGTGCCAGCAGCTTGGCATTCGGACTAGCGATCGAGCAGTACTTC | CASSLAFGLAIEQYF
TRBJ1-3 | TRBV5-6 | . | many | TGTGCCAGCTTTACCTACTCTGGAAACACCATATATTTT | CASFTYSGNTIYF
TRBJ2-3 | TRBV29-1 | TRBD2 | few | TGCAGCGTTGAGGGGGGAGGGAGCACAGATACGCAGTATTTT | CSVEGGGSTDTQYF
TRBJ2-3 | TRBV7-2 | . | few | TGTGCCAGCAGCCCAGGACATGATACGCAGTATTTT | CASSPGHDTQYF
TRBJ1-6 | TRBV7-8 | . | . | TGTGCCAGCAGCCCAGGGAGCCCCTATAATTCACTCTTCCACTTT | CASSPGSPYNSLFHF
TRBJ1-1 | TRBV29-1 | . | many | TGCAGCGCCCAAGAGGCAGGAGCTTTCTTT | CSAQEAGAFF
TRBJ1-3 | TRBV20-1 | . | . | TGCAGTGCTCCTTCCGGGACTAGCGGGTCCGGAAACACCATATATTTT | CSAPSGTSGSGNTIYF
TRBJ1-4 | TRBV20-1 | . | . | TGCAGTGCTAACCCGGGAGGCAATGAAAAACTGTTTTTT | CSANPGGNEKLFF
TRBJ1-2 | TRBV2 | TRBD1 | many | TGTGCCAGCAGCGAAGGCCAGGGGGCGCCCGGCTACACCTTC | CASSEGQGAPGYTF
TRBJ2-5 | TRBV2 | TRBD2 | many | TGTGCCAGCAGTGATCAGGGGACTAGCGGGAGTCTTGAAGAGACCCAGTACTTC | CASSDQGTSGSLEETQYF
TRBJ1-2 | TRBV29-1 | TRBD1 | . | TGCAGCCCGACAGGGACTCGGGACTATGGCTACACCTTC | CSPTGTRDYGYTF
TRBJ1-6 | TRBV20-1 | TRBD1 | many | TGCAGTGCTATCGACAGGGGAGCCTTAAATTCACCCCTCCACTTT | CSAIDRGALNSPLHF
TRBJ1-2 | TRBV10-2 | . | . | TGCGCCAGCAGTGAGACAGAGAACTATGGCTACACCTTC | CASSETENYGYTF
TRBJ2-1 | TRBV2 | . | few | TGTGCCAGCAGTGACAGGGCTTACAATGAGCAGTTCTTC | CASSDRAYNEQFF
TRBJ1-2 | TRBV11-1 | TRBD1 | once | TGTGCCAGCAGTCCTCCTTGGGGGGACAGAGCCGGCTACACCTTC | CASSPPWGDRAGYTF
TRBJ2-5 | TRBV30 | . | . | TGTGCCTGGACCGGAACGAAAGAGTCCCAGTACTTC | CAWTGTKESQYF
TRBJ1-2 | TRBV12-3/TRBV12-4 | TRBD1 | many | TGTGCCAGCACCTCACAGGGGCCTGGCTACACCTTC | CASTSQGPGYTF